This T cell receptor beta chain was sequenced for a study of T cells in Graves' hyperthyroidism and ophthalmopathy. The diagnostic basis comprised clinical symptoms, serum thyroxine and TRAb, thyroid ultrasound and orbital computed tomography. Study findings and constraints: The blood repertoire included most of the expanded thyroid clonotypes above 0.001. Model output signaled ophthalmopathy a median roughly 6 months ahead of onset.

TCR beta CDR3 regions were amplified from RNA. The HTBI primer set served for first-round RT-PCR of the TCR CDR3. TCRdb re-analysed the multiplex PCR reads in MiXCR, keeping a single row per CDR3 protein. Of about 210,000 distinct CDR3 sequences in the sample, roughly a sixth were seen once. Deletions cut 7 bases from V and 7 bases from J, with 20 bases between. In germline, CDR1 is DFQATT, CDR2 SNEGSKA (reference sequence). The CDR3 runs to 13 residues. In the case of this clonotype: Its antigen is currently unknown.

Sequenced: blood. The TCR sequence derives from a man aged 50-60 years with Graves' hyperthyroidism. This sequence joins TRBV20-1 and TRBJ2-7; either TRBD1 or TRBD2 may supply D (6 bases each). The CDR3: CSGHGGYSNEQYF. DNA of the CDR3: TGCAGTGGTCACGGGGGCTATTCGAATGAGCAGTACTTC.